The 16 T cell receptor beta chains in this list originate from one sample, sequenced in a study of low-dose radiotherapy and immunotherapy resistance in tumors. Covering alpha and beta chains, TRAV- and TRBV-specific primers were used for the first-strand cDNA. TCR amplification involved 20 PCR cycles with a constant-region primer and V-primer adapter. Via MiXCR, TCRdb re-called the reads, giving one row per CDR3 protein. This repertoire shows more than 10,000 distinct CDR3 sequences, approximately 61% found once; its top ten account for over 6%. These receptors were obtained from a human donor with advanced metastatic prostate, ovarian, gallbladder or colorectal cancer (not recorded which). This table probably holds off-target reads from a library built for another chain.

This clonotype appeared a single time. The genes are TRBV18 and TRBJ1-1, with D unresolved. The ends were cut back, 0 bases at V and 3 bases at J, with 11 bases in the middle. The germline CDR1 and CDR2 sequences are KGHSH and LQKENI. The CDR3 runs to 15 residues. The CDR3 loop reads CASSPPSVRDTEAFF. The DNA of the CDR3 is TGTGCCAGCTCACCACCGTCCGTGCGGGACACTGAAGCTTTCTTT.

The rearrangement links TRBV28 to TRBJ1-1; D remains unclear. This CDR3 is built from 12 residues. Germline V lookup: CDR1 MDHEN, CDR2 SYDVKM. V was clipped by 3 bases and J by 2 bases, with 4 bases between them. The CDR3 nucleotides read TGTGCCAGCAGTTTTGTTAACACTGAAGCTTTCTTT. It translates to CASSFVNTEAFF.

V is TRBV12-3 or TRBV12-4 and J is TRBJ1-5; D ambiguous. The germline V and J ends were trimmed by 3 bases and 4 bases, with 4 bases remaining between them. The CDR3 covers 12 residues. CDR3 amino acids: CASSFRNQPQHF. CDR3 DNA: TGTGCCAGCAGTTTCCGGAATCAGCCCCAGCATTTT.

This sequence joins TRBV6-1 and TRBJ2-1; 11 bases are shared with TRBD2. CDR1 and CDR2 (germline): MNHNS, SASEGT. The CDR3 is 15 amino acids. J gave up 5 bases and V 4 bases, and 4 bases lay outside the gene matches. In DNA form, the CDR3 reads TGTGCCAGCAGTGGGGCTAGCGGGGGGAACAATGAGCAGTTCTTC. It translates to CASSGASGGNNEQFF.

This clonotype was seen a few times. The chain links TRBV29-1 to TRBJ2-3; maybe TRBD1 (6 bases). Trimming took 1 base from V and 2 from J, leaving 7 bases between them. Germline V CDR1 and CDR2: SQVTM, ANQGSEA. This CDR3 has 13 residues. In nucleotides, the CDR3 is TGCAGCGTTGAAGGGGACACCACAGATACGCAGTATTTT. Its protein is CSVEGDTTDTQYF.

CDR3: CASSYDSSYEQYF. CDR3 coding DNA: TGTGCCAGCAGTTACGACAGCTCCTACGAGCAGTACTTC. The chain combines TRBV6-5 with TRBJ2-7; D possibly corresponds to TRBD1 (5 bases). Trimming removed 2 bases from V and 0 bases from J, with 5 bases in between. CDR1 is MNHEY and CDR2 is SVGAGI in the germline V gene. CDR3 length equals 13 residues.

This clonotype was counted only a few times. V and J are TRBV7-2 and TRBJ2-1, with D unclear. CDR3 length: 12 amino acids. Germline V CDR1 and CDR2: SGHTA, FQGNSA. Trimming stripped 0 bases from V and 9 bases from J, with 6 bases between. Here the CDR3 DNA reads TGTGCCAGCAGCTTAGCCACGGGTGAGCAGTTCTTC. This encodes CASSLATGEQFF.

The DNA of the CDR3 is TGTGCCAGCAGTTCGACAGGAAACTCTGGAAACACCATATATTTT. It codes for CASSSTGNSGNTIYF. The chain combines TRBV6-5 with TRBJ1-3; maybe TRBD1 (6 bases). Trimming took off 4 bases at V and 0 bases at J, with 10 bases between the two ends. The CDR3 contains 15 residues. CDR1 and CDR2 from the germline V gene are MNHEY and SVGAGI.

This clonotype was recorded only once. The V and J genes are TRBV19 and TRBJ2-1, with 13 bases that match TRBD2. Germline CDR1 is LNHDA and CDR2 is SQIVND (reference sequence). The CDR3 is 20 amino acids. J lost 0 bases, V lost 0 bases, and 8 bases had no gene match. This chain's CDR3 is CASSIETGLAGKRSYNEQFF. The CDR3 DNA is TGTGCCAGTAGTATAGAAACGGGACTAGCGGGAAAACGCTCCTACAATGAGCAGTTCTTC. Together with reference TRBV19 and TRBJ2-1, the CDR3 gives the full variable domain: DGGITQSPKYLFRKEGQNVTLSCEQNLNHDAMYWYRQDPGQGLRLIYYSQIVNDFQKGDIAEGYSVSREKKESFPLTVTSAQKNPTAFYLCASSIETGLAGKRSYNEQFFGPGTRLTVL.

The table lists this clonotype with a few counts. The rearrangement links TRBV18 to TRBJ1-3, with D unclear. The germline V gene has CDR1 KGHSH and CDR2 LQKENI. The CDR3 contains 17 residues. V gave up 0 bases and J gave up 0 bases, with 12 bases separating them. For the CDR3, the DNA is TGTGCCAGCTCACCACCGTTCGCTGTGGACTCTGGAAACACCATATATTTT. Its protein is CASSPPFAVDSGNTIYF.

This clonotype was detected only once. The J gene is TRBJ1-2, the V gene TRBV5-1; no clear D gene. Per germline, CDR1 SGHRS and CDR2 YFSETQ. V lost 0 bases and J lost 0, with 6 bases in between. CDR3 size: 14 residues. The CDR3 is CASSLERANYGYTF. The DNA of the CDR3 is TGCGCCAGCAGCTTGGAGCGAGCTAACTATGGCTACACCTTC.

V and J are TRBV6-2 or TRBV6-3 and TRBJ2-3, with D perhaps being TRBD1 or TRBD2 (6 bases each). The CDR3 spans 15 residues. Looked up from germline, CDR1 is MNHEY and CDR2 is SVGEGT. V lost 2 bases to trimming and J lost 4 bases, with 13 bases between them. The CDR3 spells CASSYGVGGPDTQYF. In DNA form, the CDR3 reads TGTGCCAGCAGTTACGGGGTAGGGGGGCCAGATACGCAGTATTTT.

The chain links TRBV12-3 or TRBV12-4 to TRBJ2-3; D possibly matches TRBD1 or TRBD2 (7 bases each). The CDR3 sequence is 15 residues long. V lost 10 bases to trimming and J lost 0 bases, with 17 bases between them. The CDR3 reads CATALQGGSTDTQYF. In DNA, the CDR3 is TGTGCCACCGCCCTCCAGGGGGGGAGCACAGATACGCAGTATTTT.

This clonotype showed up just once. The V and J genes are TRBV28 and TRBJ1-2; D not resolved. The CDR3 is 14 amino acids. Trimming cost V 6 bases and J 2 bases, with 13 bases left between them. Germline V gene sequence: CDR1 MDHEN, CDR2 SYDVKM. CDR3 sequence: CASRSAGRNYGYTF. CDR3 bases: TGTGCCAGCAGATCCGCCGGGAGGAACTATGGCTACACCTTC.

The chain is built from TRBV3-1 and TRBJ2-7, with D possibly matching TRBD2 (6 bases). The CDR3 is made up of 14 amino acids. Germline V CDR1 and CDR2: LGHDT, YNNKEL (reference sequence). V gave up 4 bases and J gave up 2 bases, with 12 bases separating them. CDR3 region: CASSLPGLPYEQYF. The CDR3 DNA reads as TGTGCCAGCAGCCTTCCGGGACTTCCCTACGAGCAGTACTTC.

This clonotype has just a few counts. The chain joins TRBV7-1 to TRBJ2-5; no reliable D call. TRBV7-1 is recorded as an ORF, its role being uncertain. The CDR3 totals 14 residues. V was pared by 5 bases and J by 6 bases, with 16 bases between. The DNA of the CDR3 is TGTGCCAGCAGCCCCGGGTCCATTGGACAGACCCAGTACTTC. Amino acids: CASSPGSIGQTQYF.